The rows below give T cell receptor beta chains drawn from one sample of a study of T cell changes during pregnancy in multiple sclerosis. The method was immunoSEQ multiplex PCR; TCRdb's version includes in-frame clones alone and lacks a portion of them. The table lists about 83,000 clones, over 80% of them singletons. The starting material was PBMCs, obtained in the first trimester of pregnancy. All receptors come from a female donor in good health, serving as a control in a pregnancy study. Some clones in this sample may be carry-over from other donors' samples. The CDR3 runs from the conserved cysteine through the conserved F or W. D genes are given only for firm matches.

V gene,D gene,CDR3 protein
TRBV5-5,NA,CASSLGGSGVFYGYTF
TRBV28,NA,CASSFGGAGGYTF
TRBV5-8,NA,CASSLASTSIYF
TRBV4-2,NA,CASSPHGSSYEQYF
TRBV30,NA,CAWSPPAGLRTEAFF
TRBV29-1,NA,CSLRIGGLTGELFF
TRBV5-1,TRBD1,CASSLAGGETQYF
TRBV11-2,NA,CASSSDLGQPYEQYF
TRBV28,NA,CASRITDTQYF
TRBV9,NA,CASSLNNSPLHF
TRBV6-1,NA,CASSEARIPGGYGYTF
TRBV7-9,TRBD1,CASSLVDRVGNEQFF
TRBV2,TRBD1,CASRDRFTNEKLFF
TRBV4-1,NA,CASSLTRGEKLFF
TRBV28,NA,CASRSGYNEQFF
TRBV2,TRBD1,CASSGTGVNQPQHF
TRBV5-1,NA,CASSPNFRGRETQYF
TRBV19,NA,CASSIDSVLAKNIQYF
TRBV5-1,TRBD1,CASSLHRGQGTGELFF
TRBV14,NA,CASSPGRGTLSLNEQYF
TRBV28,NA,CASSGAPRTDQPQHF
TRBV18,NA,CASSPFRAGGNQPQHF
TRBV19,NA,CASSIVSFYNEQFF
TRBV7-2,NA,CASSLDPGGNQPQHF
TRBV18,NA,CASSPGAGAYEQYF
TRBV7-6,NA,CASSQVARETQYF
TRBV7-3,TRBD2,CASSSPAGVPPYEQYF
TRBV9,NA,CASSTVTGKAFF
TRBV15,NA,CATSRPRLQGFGGYTF
TRBV7-9,TRBD2,CASSLEPLGREGEQYF
TRBV19,NA,CASTQVGGTDTQYF
TRBV7-2,NA,CASSLGAGETQYF
TRBV28,NA,CASSLVLGSTEAFF
TRBV28,TRBD1,CASRTGQGVPDTQYF
TRBV28,TRBD1,CASSLQGASGNTIYF
TRBV29-1,NA,CSVEPYNEQFF
TRBV14,NA,CASSPIGGLDGELFF
TRBV15,NA,CATRLAGGGLNEKLFF
TRBV28,NA,CASSFLPGKRNTGELFF
TRBV19,NA,CASSLETPGDEQYF